The 2 T cell receptor beta chains in this list originate from one sample, sequenced in a study of blood T cell repertoires in COVID-19. The data were produced by immunoSEQ multiplex PCR, yet TCRdb's version contains in-frame clones alone and is incomplete. The sample includes about 68,000 clones, 65% to 90% of them seen just once. Sample: peripheral blood. The receptor set was obtained from a middle-aged man with acute or convalescent COVID-19.

This chain uses TRBV6-6 with TRBJ2-7, with D possibly matching TRBD2 (5 bases). Germline V gene sequence: CDR1 MNHNY, CDR2 SVGAGI (reference sequence). Trimming shortened V by 6 bases and J by 4 bases, and 13 bases separated the two germline ends. The CDR3 consists of 13 residues. CDR3 sequence: CASRGRELYEQYF. CDR3 coding DNA: TGTGCCAGCAGGGGCCGGGAACTTTACGAGCAGTACTTC.

The genes are TRBV7-5 and TRBJ2-7; the listed D gene, TRBD1, was not tested against the DNA. TRBV7-5 is a known pseudogene. The CDR3 spans 15 residues. In nucleotides, the CDR3 is TGTGTCAGAAGCTTAGACGGGACAGGGGGCTACGAGCAGTACGTC. This gives the protein CVRSLDGTGGYEQYV.